The 21 T cell receptor beta chains reported below all come from one sample, sequenced in a study of T-cell memory formation after mild COVID-19. A single record per CDR3 protein comes from TCRdb applying MiXCR to the 5' RACE reads. In the table there are approximately 500,000 distinct CDR3 sequences, 20% to 25% of which are singletons. The sequenced sample consisted of PBMCs or a T cell subset sorted from them (not recorded which). Receptors originate from an adult woman who had mild COVID-19 (a few samples of this study predate the infection). Cell type and time point are not known.

This clonotype was counted only a few times. The chain has TRBV11-3 and TRBJ2-1; 8 bases fit TRBD2. There are 16 residues in the CDR3. The V and J ends lost 4 bases and 4 bases, in that order; junction bases with no gene match: 9. From germline, CDR1 is SGHNT and CDR2 YENEEA. The CDR3 DNA is TGTGCCAGCAGCTCCCTTTTAGCGGGATTGTACAATGAGCAGTTCTTC. Its translation is CASSSLLAGLYNEQFF.

V is TRBV3-1 and J is TRBJ2-3, with 13 positions matching TRBD2. The germline V gene encodes CDR1 LGHDT and CDR2 YNNKEL (reference sequence). V shed 1 base and J 5 bases; nucleotides not matched to a gene: 3. The CDR3 is made up of 16 amino acids. This CDR3 reads CASSQGTSGRIDTQYF. As DNA, the CDR3 is TGTGCCAGCAGCCAAGGGACTAGCGGGAGAATAGATACGCAGTATTTT.

The chain employs TRBV11-2 and TRBJ2-5; D gene unclear. Trimming shortened V by 1 base and J by 5 bases, and 8 bases separated the two germline ends. The CDR3 runs 13 residues. The germline V gene has CDR1 SGHAT and CDR2 FQNNGV. The CDR3 sequence is CASSLVQVETQYF. CDR3 bases: TGTGCCAGCAGCTTAGTCCAGGTGGAGACCCAGTACTTC.

The chain joins TRBV24-1 to TRBJ2-7; D might be TRBD1 or TRBD2, each matching 5 bases. Germline V lookup: CDR1 KGHDR, CDR2 SFDVKD. CDR3 length: 15 residues. With 4 bases removed from V and 3 bases from J, the gap between germline ends came to 15 bases. The CDR3 DNA follows: TGTGCCACCAGTGACGCGGGTCCGCAGGGCTACGAGCAGTACTTC. Translation gives CATSDAGPQGYEQYF.

The genes are TRBV7-7 and TRBJ2-5; 7 bases are a match to TRBD1. The CDR3 spans 15 residues. Germline CDR1 and CDR2: SSHAT and FNYEAQ (reference sequence). The trim removed 3 bases at V and 5 bases at J, leaving 9 bases unmatched. CDR3 sequence (DNA): TGTGCCAGCAGCTTGGGGACAGCCCGAGGGGAGACCCAGTACTTC. This translates into CASSLGTARGETQYF.

A remark on this clonotype: The junction departs from germline at one end; a sequencing error may be responsible. The rearrangement joins TRBV6-5 to TRBJ1-2; D might be TRBD1 (5 bases). The CDR3 length is 14 residues. Germline values: CDR1 MNHEY, CDR2 SVGAGI. CDR3 coding DNA: TGTGCCAGCAGTTACGGGCAGGGTGAAAAAGGCTACACATTC. Translation gives CASSYGQGEKGYTF.

V gene TRBV20-1 combines with J gene TRBJ2-7; a possible D gene is TRBD1 (6 bases). This CDR3 spans 15 amino acids. V was shortened by 0 bases and J by 0 bases, with 12 bases between the two germline ends. Germline V lookup: CDR1 DFQATT, CDR2 SNEGSKA (reference sequence). CDR3 loop: CSAREGGSSSYEQYF. The DNA for the CDR3 is TGCAGTGCTAGAGAAGGGGGTTCAAGCTCCTACGAGCAGTACTTC.

V gene TRBV9 combines with J gene TRBJ2-3; perhaps D is TRBD1 or TRBD2 (5 bases each). Trimming removed 0 bases from V and 1 base from J, with 12 bases in between. The germline V gene has CDR1 SGDLS and CDR2 YYNGEE. This CDR3 is 16 amino acids long. The CDR3 sequence is CASSVGGGMRTDTQYF. CDR3 nucleotide sequence: TGTGCCAGCAGCGTAGGTGGGGGTATGCGCACAGATACGCAGTATTTT.

This clonotype was counted only a few times. The rearrangement joins TRBV5-1 to TRBJ2-3; the D is unclear. From germline, CDR1 is SGHRS and CDR2 YFSETQ. The V and J ends lost 2 bases and 2 bases respectively, with 6 bases between them. The CDR3 runs 13 residues. This CDR3 reads CASSFRSTDTQYF. The CDR3 nucleotides read TGCGCCAGCAGCTTTAGATCCACAGATACGCAGTATTTT.

This clonotype was picked up a small number of times. The chain carries TRBV29-1 and TRBJ2-5; TRBD2 aligns across 14 bases. Germline CDR1 is SQVTM and CDR2 is ANQGSEA. V was pared by 7 bases and J by 0 bases, with 4 bases of the junction left unmatched. There are 15 residues in the CDR3. CDR3 amino acids: CSAGLAGDYQETQYF. The CDR3 nucleotides are TGCAGCGCGGGACTAGCGGGGGATTACCAAGAGACCCAGTACTTC.

The chain uses TRBV6-5 and TRBJ1-2; D unclear. Germline assignment: CDR1 MNHEY and CDR2 SVGAGI. CDR3 length equals 13 residues. The V end was cut by 6 bases, the J end by 6 bases, with 14 bases between. The CDR3 is CASSAGILDGYTF. DNA of the CDR3: TGTGCCAGCAGCGCGGGGATACTCGATGGCTACACCTTC.

This clonotype was seen repeatedly, ten times or more. V usage is TRBV5-1 and J usage is TRBJ2-1; perhaps TRBD2 as D (6 bases). This CDR3 has 16 residues. V lost 1 base to trimming and J lost 1 base, with 12 bases between them. Germline-derived CDR1 and CDR2 are SGHRS and YFSETQ. CDR3 nucleotide sequence: TGCGCCAGCAGCTTGTTTAGCGGAGGTTCCTACAATGAGCAGTTCTTC. Translating gives CASSLFSGGSYNEQFF.

The DNA of the CDR3 is TGTGCCAGTAGTATCGGGACAGCTAATGAAAAACTGTTTTTT. Protein product: CASSIGTANEKLFF. V and J are TRBV19 and TRBJ1-4, with 7 bases that match TRBD1. Looked up from germline, CDR1 is LNHDA and CDR2 is SQIVND (reference sequence). The CDR3 has 14 amino acids. The trim removed 3 bases at V and 3 bases at J, leaving 1 base unmatched.

This clonotype was picked up one time. The chain employs TRBV19 and TRBJ1-5, with TRBD1 matching over 10 bases. The CDR3 has 16 amino acids. Germline CDR1 reads LNHDA; CDR2 reads SQIVND (reference sequence). J lost 5 bases, V lost 5 bases, and 9 bases had no gene match. Here the CDR3 DNA reads TGTGCCAGTAGTCCCACCTGGGGGACAGGGGATCAGCCCCAGCATTTT. This translates into CASSPTWGTGDQPQHF.

The V call is TRBV7-9, the J call TRBJ2-1; the match to TRBD2 covers 7 bases. This CDR3 comprises 16 residues. V lost 8 bases, J lost 7 bases, and 17 bases stayed unmatched. Germline V gene lookup returns CDR1 SEHNR and CDR2 FQNEAQ (reference sequence). For the CDR3, the DNA is TGTGCCAGCGCCGAAGGGTTTGGCGGGGGTCTGAATGAGCAGTTCTTC. Translated, it gives CASAEGFGGGLNEQFF. The variable domain in full, with the rest retrieved from reference TRBV7-9 and TRBJ2-1, is DTGVSQNPRHKITKRGQNVTFRCDPISEHNRLYWYRQTLGQGPEFLTYFQNEAQLEKSRLLSDRFSAERPKGSFSTLEIQRTEQGDSAMYLCASAEGFGGGLNEQFFGPGTRLTVL.

This clonotype has just a few counts. This chain joins TRBV5-1 and TRBJ2-7; no clear D. Trimming left V 0 bases short and J 2 bases short, with 12 bases between. The germline V gene has CDR1 SGHRS and CDR2 YFSETQ. This CDR3 contains 15 residues. The chain's CDR3 is CASSLAATNAYEQYF. The CDR3, as DNA: TGCGCCAGCAGCTTGGCCGCGACGAATGCCTACGAGCAGTACTTC.

The chain is built from TRBV7-2 and TRBJ2-1; 10 positions match TRBD1. This CDR3 is 16 amino acids long. Germline trimming cut 0 bases from V and 6 bases from J; bases unmatched to any gene: 5. CDR1 SGHTA and CDR2 FQGNSA come from the germline V gene. The chain's CDR3 is CASSLAGGTGVNEQFF. In nucleotides, the CDR3 is TGTGCCAGCAGCTTAGCTGGCGGGACAGGGGTCAATGAGCAGTTCTTC.

The chain uses TRBV30 and TRBJ2-1, with D unresolved. Trimming took 2 bases from V and 8 from J, leaving 10 bases between them. The CDR3 is 12 residues long. Germline CDR1 and CDR2: GTSNPN and SVGIG (reference sequence). CDR3 nucleotide sequence: TGTGCCTGGAGTACCAAGTTTCATGAGCAGTTCTTC. Its protein is CAWSTKFHEQFF. Using reference TRBV30 and TRBJ2-1 for the parts outside the CDR3, the full variable domain is SQTIHQWPATLVQPVGSPLSLECTVEGTSNPNLYWYRQAAGRGLQLLFYSVGIGQISSEVPQNLSASRPQDRQFILSSKKLLLSDSGFYLCAWSTKFHEQFFGPGTRLTVL.

This rearrangement joins TRBV15 to TRBJ2-7, with TRBD2 matching over 11 bases. The germline gives CDR1 LNHNV, CDR2 YYDKDF (reference sequence). Losses at the gene ends were 5 bases for V and 0 bases for J; bases not matched to a gene: 3. The CDR3 is 15 residues long. CDR3 loop: CATSGGTSGSYEQYF. CDR3 in DNA: TGTGCCACCAGCGGTGGGACTAGCGGCTCCTACGAGCAGTACTTC.

The chain links TRBV4-3 to TRBJ1-1, with D perhaps matching TRBD1 (5 bases). Trimming removed 0 bases from V and 5 bases from J, with 7 bases in between. The germline CDR1 and CDR2 sequences are LGHNA and YSLEER. This CDR3 contains 13 residues. In nucleotides, the CDR3 is TGCGCCAGCAGCCAAGATACAGGAACTGAAGCTTTCTTT. Translating gives CASSQDTGTEAFF.

CDR3 nucleotide sequence: TGCAGCGTCACCAGGACAGGACGGTACGAGCAGTACTTC. Its protein product is CSVTRTGRYEQYF. The chain recombines TRBV29-1 with TRBJ2-7; 7 nucleotides agree with TRBD1. Germline V gene lookup returns CDR1 SQVTM and CDR2 ANQGSEA. The length of the CDR3 is 13 residues. Trimming took 6 bases from V and 4 from J; bases not matched to a gene: 9.